The entry below describes one TCR beta chain. Its antigen is not known. The method was immunoSEQ multiplex PCR; TCRdb's version includes in-frame clones alone and lacks a portion of them. There are 99,000 or so clones in the sample; roughly nine tenths occur only once, and 4% lies in the top ten. The sample belongs to a study of cytomegalovirus exposure and HLA in healthy donors. Study background: The approximately 610 first-cohort repertoires shared a platform with the roughly 120 validation repertoires, as reported in a later analysis. Study conclusions and caveats: Among the CMV-associated chains, three were confirmed in vitro as specific for CMV antigens. Using the classifier, cytomegalovirus status was reportedly diagnosed with high specificity and sensitivity.

Trimming cost V 0 bases and J 0 bases, with 18 bases left between them. This CDR3 is 18 amino acids long. The germline V gene encodes CDR1 SGHKS and CDR2 YYEKEE (reference sequence). The specimen sequenced was PBMCs. The V gene is TRBV5-5, the J gene TRBJ1-2; tentative D call: TRBD1 (6 bases). The clonotype comes from a woman aged 18 to 35 in good health and CMV-seropositive. CDR3 protein: CASSLALDSLTSNYGYTF. The CDR3 bases are TGTGCCAGCAGCTTGGCCCTGGACAGTCTCACCTCTAACTATGGCTACACCTTC.